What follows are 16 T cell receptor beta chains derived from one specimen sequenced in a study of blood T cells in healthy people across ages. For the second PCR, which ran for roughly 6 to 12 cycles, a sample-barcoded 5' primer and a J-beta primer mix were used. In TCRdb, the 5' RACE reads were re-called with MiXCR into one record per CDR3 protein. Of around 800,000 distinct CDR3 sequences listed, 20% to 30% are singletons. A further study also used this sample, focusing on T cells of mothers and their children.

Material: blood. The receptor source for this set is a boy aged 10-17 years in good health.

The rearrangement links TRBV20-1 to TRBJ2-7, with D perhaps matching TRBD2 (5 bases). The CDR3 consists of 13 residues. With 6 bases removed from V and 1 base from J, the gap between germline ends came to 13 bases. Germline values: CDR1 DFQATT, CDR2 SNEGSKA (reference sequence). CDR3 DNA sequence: TGCAGTGCCTGTGCCGCGGGTTCCTACGAGCAGTACTTC. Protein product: CSACAAGSYEQYF.

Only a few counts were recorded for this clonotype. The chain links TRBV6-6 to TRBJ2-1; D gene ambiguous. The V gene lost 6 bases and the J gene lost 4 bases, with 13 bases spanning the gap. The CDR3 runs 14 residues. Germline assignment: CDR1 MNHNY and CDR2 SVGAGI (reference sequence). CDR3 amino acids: CASSPSRTYNEQFF. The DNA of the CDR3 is TGTGCCAGCAGCCCGTCGCGGACGTACAATGAGCAGTTCTTC.

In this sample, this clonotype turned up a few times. The CDR3 is CSGSLHQETQYF. The CDR3 DNA sequence: TGCAGCGGCTCTCTCCACCAAGAGACCCAGTACTTC. This chain uses TRBV29-1 with TRBJ2-5, with D hard to call. Germline V gene lookup returns CDR1 SQVTM and CDR2 ANQGSEA. The germline V and J ends were trimmed by 7 bases and 0 bases, with 9 bases remaining between them. The CDR3 extends over 12 amino acids.

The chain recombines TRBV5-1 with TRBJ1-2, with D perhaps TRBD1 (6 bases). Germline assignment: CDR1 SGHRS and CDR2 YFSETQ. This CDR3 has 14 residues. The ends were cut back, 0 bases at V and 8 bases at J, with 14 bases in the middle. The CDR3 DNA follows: TGCGCCAGCAGCTTGGCCCTCGGGGGCCAAGGCTACACCTTC. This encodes CASSLALGGQGYTF.

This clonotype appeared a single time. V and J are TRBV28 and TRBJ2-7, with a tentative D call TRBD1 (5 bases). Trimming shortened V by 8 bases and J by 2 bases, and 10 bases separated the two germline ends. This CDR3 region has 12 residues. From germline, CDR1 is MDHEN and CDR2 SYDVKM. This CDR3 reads CASQDNPYEQYF. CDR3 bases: TGTGCCAGCCAGGACAACCCCTACGAGCAGTACTTC. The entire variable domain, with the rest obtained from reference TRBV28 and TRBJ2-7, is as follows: DVKVTQSSRYLVKRTGEKVFLECVQDMDHENMFWYRQDPGLGLRLIYFSYDVKMKEKGDIPEGYSVSREKKERFSLILESASTNQTSMYLCASQDNPYEQYFGPGTRLTVT.

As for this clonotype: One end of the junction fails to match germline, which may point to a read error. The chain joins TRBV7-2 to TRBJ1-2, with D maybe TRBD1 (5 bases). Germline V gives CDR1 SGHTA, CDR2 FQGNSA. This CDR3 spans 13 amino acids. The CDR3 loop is CASSLGGGYGHTF. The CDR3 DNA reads TGTGCCAGCAGCTTAGGGGGCGGCTATGGCCACACCTTC.

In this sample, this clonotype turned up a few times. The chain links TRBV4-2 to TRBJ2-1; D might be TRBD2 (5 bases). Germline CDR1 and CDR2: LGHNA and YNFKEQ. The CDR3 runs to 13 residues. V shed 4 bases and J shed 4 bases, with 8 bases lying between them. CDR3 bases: TGTGCCAGCAGCCCAGCGGTGTACAATGAGCAGTTCTTC. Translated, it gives CASSPAVYNEQFF.

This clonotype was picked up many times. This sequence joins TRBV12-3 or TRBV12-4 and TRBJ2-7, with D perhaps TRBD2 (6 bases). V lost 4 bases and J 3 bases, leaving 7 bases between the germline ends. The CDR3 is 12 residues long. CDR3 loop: CASSSGGYEQYF. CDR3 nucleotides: TGTGCCAGCAGTTCCGGGGGCTACGAGCAGTACTTC.

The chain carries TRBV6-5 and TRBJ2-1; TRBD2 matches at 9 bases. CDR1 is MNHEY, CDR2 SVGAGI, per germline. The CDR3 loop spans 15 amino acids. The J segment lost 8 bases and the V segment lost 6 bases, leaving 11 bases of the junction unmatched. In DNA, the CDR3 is TGTGCCAGCAGACTAGGGGGTAGCGGGGGCTATGAGCAGTTCTTC. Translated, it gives CASRLGGSGGYEQFF.

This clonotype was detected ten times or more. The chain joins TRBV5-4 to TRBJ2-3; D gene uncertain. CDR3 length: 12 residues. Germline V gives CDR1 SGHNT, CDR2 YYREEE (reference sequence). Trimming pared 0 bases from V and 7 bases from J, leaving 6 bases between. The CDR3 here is CASSLEGYTQYF. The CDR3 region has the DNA TGTGCCAGCAGCTTGGAGGGATATACGCAGTATTTT.

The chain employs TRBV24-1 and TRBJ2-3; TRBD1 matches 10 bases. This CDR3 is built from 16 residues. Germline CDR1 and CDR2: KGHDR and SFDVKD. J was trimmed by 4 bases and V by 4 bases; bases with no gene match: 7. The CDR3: CATSDPGTGASDTQYF. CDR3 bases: TGTGCCACCAGTGACCCAGGGACAGGGGCTTCAGATACGCAGTATTTT.

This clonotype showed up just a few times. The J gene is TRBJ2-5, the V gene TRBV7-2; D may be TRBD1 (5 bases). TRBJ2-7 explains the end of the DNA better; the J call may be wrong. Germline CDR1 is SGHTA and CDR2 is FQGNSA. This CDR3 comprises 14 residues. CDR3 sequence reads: CASSSLIGAYEQYF. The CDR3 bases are TGTGCCAGCAGCTCCCTTATAGGGGCCTACGAGCAGTACTTC.

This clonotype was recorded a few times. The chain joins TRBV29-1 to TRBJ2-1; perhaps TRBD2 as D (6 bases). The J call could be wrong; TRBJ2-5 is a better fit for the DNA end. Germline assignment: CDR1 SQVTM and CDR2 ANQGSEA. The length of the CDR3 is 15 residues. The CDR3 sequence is CSVGRLGEASETQYF. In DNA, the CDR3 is TGCAGCGTTGGAAGACTTGGGGAGGCTTCGGAGACCCAGTACTTC.

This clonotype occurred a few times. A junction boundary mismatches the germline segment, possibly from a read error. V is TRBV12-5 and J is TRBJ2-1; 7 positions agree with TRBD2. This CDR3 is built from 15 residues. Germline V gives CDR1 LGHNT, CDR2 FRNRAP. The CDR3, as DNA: TGTGCTAGTGGGGGCCGGCTAGCGGAGTACAATGAGCAGCTCTTC. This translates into CASGGRLAEYNEQLF.

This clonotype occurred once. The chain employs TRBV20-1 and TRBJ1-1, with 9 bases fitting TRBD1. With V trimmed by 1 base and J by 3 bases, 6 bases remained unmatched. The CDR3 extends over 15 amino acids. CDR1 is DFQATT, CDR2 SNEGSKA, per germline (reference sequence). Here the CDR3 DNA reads TGCAGTGCTAGAGCTACAGGGGGCCGGTACACTGAAGCTTTCTTT. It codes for CSARATGGRYTEAFF.

CDR3: CASSSTGTGTKQYF. CDR3 sequence (DNA): TGTGCCAGCAGCTCGACCGGGACAGGGACCAAGCAGTACTTC. The rearrangement links TRBV13 to TRBJ2-5; 9 bases are shared with TRBD1. Germline CDR1 PRHDT, CDR2 FYEKMQ (reference sequence). There are 14 residues in the CDR3. Losses at the gene ends were 4 bases for V and 11 bases for J; bases not matched to a gene: 11.